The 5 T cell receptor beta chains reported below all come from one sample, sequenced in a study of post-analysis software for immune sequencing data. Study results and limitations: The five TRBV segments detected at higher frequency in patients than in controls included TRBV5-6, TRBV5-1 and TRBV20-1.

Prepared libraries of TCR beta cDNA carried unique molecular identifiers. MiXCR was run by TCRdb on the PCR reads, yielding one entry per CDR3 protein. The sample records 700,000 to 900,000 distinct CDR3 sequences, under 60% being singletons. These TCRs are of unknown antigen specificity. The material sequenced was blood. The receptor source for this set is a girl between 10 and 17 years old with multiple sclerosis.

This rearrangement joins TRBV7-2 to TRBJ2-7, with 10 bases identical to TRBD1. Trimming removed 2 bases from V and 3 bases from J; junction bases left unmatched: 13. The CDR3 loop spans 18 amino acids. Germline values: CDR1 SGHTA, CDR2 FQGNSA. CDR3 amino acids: CASSLFPPRTGGGYEQYV. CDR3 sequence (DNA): TGTGCCAGCAGCTTATTCCCCCCCCGGACAGGGGGTGGCTACGAGCAGTACGTC.

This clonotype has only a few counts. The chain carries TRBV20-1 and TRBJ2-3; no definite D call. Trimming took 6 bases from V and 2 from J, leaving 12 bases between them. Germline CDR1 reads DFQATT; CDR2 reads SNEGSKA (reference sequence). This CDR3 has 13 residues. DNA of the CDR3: TGCAGTGCCGACTCGGCCCTCACAGATACGCAGTATTTT. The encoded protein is CSADSALTDTQYF.

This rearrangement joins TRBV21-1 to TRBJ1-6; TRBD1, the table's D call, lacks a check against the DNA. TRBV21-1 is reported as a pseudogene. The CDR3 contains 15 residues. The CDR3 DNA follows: TGTGCCAGCAGCAAAGCTTGTCCGGATAATTCACCCCTCCACTTT. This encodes CASSKACPDNSPLHF.

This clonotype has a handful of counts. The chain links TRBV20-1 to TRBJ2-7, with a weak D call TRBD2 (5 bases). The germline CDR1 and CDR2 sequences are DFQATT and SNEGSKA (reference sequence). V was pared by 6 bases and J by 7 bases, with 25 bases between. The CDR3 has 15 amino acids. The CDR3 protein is CSAPGELGSTLEQYF. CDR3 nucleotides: TGCAGTGCGCCCGGGGAGTTAGGAAGTACGCTGGAGCAGTACTTC.

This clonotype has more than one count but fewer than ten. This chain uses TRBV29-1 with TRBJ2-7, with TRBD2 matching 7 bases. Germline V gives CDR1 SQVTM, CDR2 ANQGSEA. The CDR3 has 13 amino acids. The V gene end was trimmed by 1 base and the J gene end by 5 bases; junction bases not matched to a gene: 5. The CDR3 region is CSVEGQGGNEQYF. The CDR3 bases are TGCAGCGTTGAAGGGCAGGGAGGGAACGAGCAGTACTTC.